The next 29 T cell receptor beta chains were all read from a single sample in a study of T cell repertoires in cytomegalovirus infection. TCRdb redid the calling of the reads with MiXCR, one entry per CDR3 protein. The sample lists about 100,000 distinct CDR3 sequences, 20% to 30% seen once, with 39% in the top ten. Sequencing used CD8+ T cells from PBMCs. These receptors were collected from a human donor in good health (CMV status not recorded). Some clones in this sample may be carry-over from other donors' samples.

The rearrangement uses TRBV28 and TRBJ2-5; 7 bases line up with TRBD2. The CDR3 runs 16 residues. Germline CDR1 is MDHEN and CDR2 is SYDVKM. After removal of 1 base from V and 0 bases from J, the junction contained 5 bases not matched to a gene. CDR3 protein: CASSLFGGGYQETQYF. The DNA for the CDR3 is TGTGCCAGCAGTTTATTCGGCGGGGGTTACCAAGAGACCCAGTACTTC.

This clonotype was seen only a few times. This chain connects TRBV7-6 to TRBJ2-7; 11 positions match TRBD1. This CDR3 contains 20 residues. Germline loops: CDR1 SGHVS, CDR2 FNYEAQ. V was clipped by 2 bases and J by 6 bases; unmatched bases: 21. CDR3 DNA sequence: TGTGCCAGCAGCTTAAGGACAGGGGGCGGAATGGGGAGGTCACCCCTCGAGCAGTACTTC. It encodes CASSLRTGGGMGRSPLEQYF.

This clonotype has just a few counts. The chain uses TRBV12-3 or TRBV12-4 and TRBJ2-7, with 7 positions matching TRBD2. Trimming at V came to 7 bases and at J to 1 base, leaving 10 bases not matched to a gene. The CDR3 runs to 15 residues. Here the CDR3 DNA reads TGTGCCAGCACTGGGGGGGAGGGGTCTTCCTACGAGCAGTACTTC. It yields the protein CASTGGEGSSYEQYF.

In its sample, this clonotype was seen a few times. V usage is TRBV20-1 and J usage is TRBJ1-6; D possibly corresponds to TRBD1 (6 bases). V lost 5 bases to trimming and J lost 0 bases, with 11 bases between them. Germline V gene sequence: CDR1 DFQATT, CDR2 SNEGSKA (reference sequence). The length of the CDR3 is 15 residues. CDR3 in DNA: TGCAGTGCTCCTCAGGGGAGCTCCTATAATTCACCCCTCCACTTT. The encoded protein is CSAPQGSSYNSPLHF.

This clonotype was recorded a few times. The gene calls are TRBV10-3 and TRBJ1-4; 7 nucleotides align to TRBD1. Germline-derived CDR1 and CDR2 are ENHRY and SYGVKD. This CDR3 region has 12 residues. With 2 bases clipped from V and 14 bases from J, the junction kept 5 bases outside the gene matches. The CDR3 region has the DNA TGTGCCATCAGTGAGCTCGACAGGGACCTGTTTTTT. This encodes CAISELDRDLFF.

This clonotype showed up many times. V gene TRBV7-9 combines with J gene TRBJ2-7; a possible D gene is TRBD2 (5 bases). Trimming took off 5 bases at V and 0 bases at J, with 14 bases between the two ends. The CDR3 covers 15 residues. Germline lookup yields CDR1 SEHNR and CDR2 FQNEAQ (reference sequence). The CDR3 nucleotides read TGTGCCAGCAGCGCAAGTGGACTGAGCTCCTACGAGCAGTACTTC. Its translation: CASSASGLSSYEQYF.

In its sample, this clonotype was seen many times. V and J are TRBV7-3 and TRBJ1-1, with D maybe TRBD1 (6 bases). With 5 bases removed from V and 3 bases from J, the gap between germline ends came to 10 bases. The germline V gene has CDR1 SGHTA and CDR2 FQGTGA. This CDR3 comprises 13 residues. For the CDR3, the DNA is TGTGCCAGCAGCATCACAGGGTACACTGAAGCTTTCTTT. Protein sequence: CASSITGYTEAFF.

The V and J genes are TRBV4-1 and TRBJ2-7; 9 bases line up with TRBD1. The V and J ends lost 1 base and 3 bases, in that order; junction bases with no gene match: 4. Germline CDR1 is MGHRA and CDR2 is YSYEKL. CDR3 size: 15 residues. CDR3 nucleotides: TGCGCCAGCAGCCAAGGACAGGGGGAGTTCTACGAGCAGTACTTC. It translates to CASSQGQGEFYEQYF.

This clonotype was seen ten or more times. This rearrangement joins TRBV7-6 to TRBJ2-1; 8 positions agree with TRBD1. Losses at the gene ends were 9 bases for V and 8 bases for J; bases not matched to a gene: 18. The germline CDR1 and CDR2 sequences are SGHVS and FNYEAQ. The CDR3 spans 16 residues. The CDR3 bases are TGTGCCAGTTTTCCCACCACAACGACAGGGGCAGATGAGCAGTTCTTC. Its protein product is CASFPTTTTGADEQFF.

In this sample, this clonotype turned up many times. V usage is TRBV2 and J usage is TRBJ2-7; D ambiguous. This CDR3 contains 12 residues. V dropped 3 bases and J dropped 1 base, with 4 bases sitting between them. The germline V gene encodes CDR1 SNHLY and CDR2 FYNNEI. The CDR3 nucleotides read TGTGCCAGCAGTGACATTTCCTACGAGCAGTACTTC. Amino acids: CASSDISYEQYF.

The rearrangement links TRBV20-1 to TRBJ2-7; the match to TRBD1 covers 7 bases. Germline lookup yields CDR1 DFQATT and CDR2 SNEGSKA (reference sequence). Losses at the gene ends were 1 base for V and 3 bases for J; bases not matched to a gene: 18. The CDR3 covers 18 residues. Written as DNA, the CDR3 is TGCAGTGCTAGAGCCCTTTGGGCTGCCGGGACAGCCGGCTACGAGCAGTACTTC. This encodes CSARALWAAGTAGYEQYF.

V and J are TRBV7-2 and TRBJ1-1, with D perhaps matching TRBD1 (5 bases). Per germline, CDR1 SGHTA and CDR2 FQGNSA. The germline V and J ends were trimmed by 5 bases and 4 bases, with 14 bases remaining between them. CDR3 length equals 14 residues. The CDR3 coding sequence is TGTGCCAGCAGCCGCTCTGGACATGGCACTGAAGCTTTCTTT. Translated, it gives CASSRSGHGTEAFF.

This clonotype was seen ten or more times. The chain carries TRBV7-2 and TRBJ2-7, with D tentatively TRBD1 (6 bases). Germline V CDR1 and CDR2: SGHTA, FQGNSA. V was cut by 3 bases and J by 3 bases, with 9 bases left in between. The CDR3 spans 13 residues. The CDR3 region is CASSFGTNYEQYF. The DNA of the CDR3 is TGTGCCAGCAGCTTCGGGACAAACTACGAGCAGTACTTC.

The chain uses TRBV19 and TRBJ1-1, with TRBD1 matching over 10 bases. Trimming at V came to 7 bases and at J to 5 bases, leaving 4 bases not matched to a gene. This CDR3 region has 13 residues. Germline V CDR1 and CDR2: LNHDA, SQIVND (reference sequence). CDR3 DNA: TGTGCCAGTACCCGGACAGGGGGAACTGAAGCTTTCTTT. Protein: CASTRTGGTEAFF.

This clonotype was detected many times. J is TRBJ1-1 and V is TRBV7-9; D gene ambiguous. Trimming removed 5 bases at V and 3 bases at J, with 10 bases between. The CDR3 extends over 13 amino acids. CDR1 SEHNR and CDR2 FQNEAQ come from the germline V gene (reference sequence). The CDR3 DNA reads as TGTGCCAGCAGCGCACCGGGAGACACTGAAGCTTTCTTT. The encoded protein is CASSAPGDTEAFF. Combining the CDR3 with reference TRBV7-9 and TRBJ1-1 gives the whole variable domain DTGVSQNPRHKITKRGQNVTFRCDPISEHNRLYWYRQTLGQGPEFLTYFQNEAQLEKSRLLSDRFSAERPKGSFSTLEIQRTEQGDSAMYLCASSAPGDTEAFFGQGTRLTVV.

This clonotype showed up many times. This chain joins TRBV6-1 and TRBJ1-1; no clear D gene. The length of the CDR3 is 13 residues. Germline V lookup: CDR1 MNHNS, CDR2 SASEGT. Between the trimmed V and J ends, which lost 0 bases and 8 bases, there was a span of 10 bases. The CDR3 nucleotides read TGTGCCAGCAGTGAAGCGCCCCTCAGGGAAGCTTTCTTT. Translation: CASSEAPLREAFF.

The sample holds many counts of this clonotype. The chain couples TRBV20-1 to TRBJ2-3; 8 bases are shared with TRBD2. CDR3 size: 13 residues. The germline CDR1 and CDR2 sequences are DFQATT and SNEGSKA (reference sequence). J gave up 5 bases and V 1 base, and 2 bases lay outside the gene matches. The CDR3 spells CSARAGGQDTQYF. CDR3 nucleotides: TGCAGTGCTAGAGCGGGAGGGCAAGATACGCAGTATTTT.

This chain links TRBV9 with TRBJ2-7; D could derive from TRBD1 or TRBD2 (5 bases each). Germline V gives CDR1 SGDLS, CDR2 YYNGEE. This CDR3 spans 16 amino acids. V lost 3 bases and J lost 0, with 16 bases in between. This CDR3 is CASSDGRDGSSYEQYF. The CDR3 region has the DNA TGTGCCAGCAGCGACGGCCGGGACGGAAGCTCCTACGAGCAGTACTTC. Looking up the rest from reference TRBV9 and TRBJ2-7 gives the full variable domain: DSGVTQTPKHLITATGQRVTLRCSPRSGDLSVYWYQQSLDQGLQFLIQYYNGEERAKGNILERFSAQQFPDLHSELNLSSLELGDSALYFCASSDGRDGSSYEQYFGPGTRLTVT.

This clonotype was recorded at least ten times. This chain links TRBV7-3 with TRBJ2-7; D is possibly TRBD1 (5 bases). Germline V gene data show CDR1 as SGHTA and CDR2 as FQGTGA. The CDR3 runs 13 residues. The V end lost 1 base, the J end lost 6 bases, and 10 bases lay between the germline ends. CDR3 nucleotides: TGTGCCAGCAGCTTAATTGCAGGGTCCGAGCAGTACTTC. This translates into CASSLIAGSEQYF.

This clonotype came up many times. J is TRBJ2-7 and V is TRBV6-2 or TRBV6-3, with 7 nucleotides matching TRBD1. The V and J ends lost 4 bases and 1 base, in that order; junction bases with no gene match: 7. CDR1 is MNHEY, CDR2 SVGEGT, per germline. This CDR3 region has 15 residues. CDR3 sequence reads: CASSLPRTGSYEQYF. Here the CDR3 DNA reads TGTGCCAGCAGTTTACCTCGGACAGGATCCTACGAGCAGTACTTC.

This chain links TRBV10-2 with TRBJ2-2; D is perhaps TRBD1 (5 bases). Germline V gene data show CDR1 as WSHSY and CDR2 as SAAADI. V was trimmed by 3 bases and J by 2 bases, leaving 13 bases between them. The CDR3 has 16 residues. The chain's CDR3 is CASSDPGRANTGELFF. Written as DNA, the CDR3 is TGCGCCAGCAGTGACCCCGGCAGGGCCAACACCGGGGAGCTGTTTTTT.

The chain recombines TRBV4-2 with TRBJ1-4; 8 bases are a match to TRBD1. The junction had 8 bases not matched to a gene; V was cut back by 0 bases and J by 5 bases. Per germline, CDR1 LGHNA and CDR2 YNFKEQ. This CDR3 is built from 17 residues. The CDR3 reads CASSQEVKGTGNEKLFF. The CDR3 nucleotides are TGTGCCAGCAGCCAAGAGGTCAAGGGGACAGGAAATGAAAAACTGTTTTTT.

The chain joins TRBV19 to TRBJ1-4; D may be TRBD1 (5 bases). Deletions cut 7 bases from V and 0 bases from J, with 15 bases between. The CDR3 is 16 amino acids. The germline gives CDR1 LNHDA, CDR2 SQIVND (reference sequence). The CDR3 loop is CASTHLGEATNEKLFF. In nucleotides, the CDR3 is TGTGCCAGTACCCACTTGGGGGAAGCAACTAATGAAAAACTGTTTTTT.

The chain joins TRBV9 to TRBJ2-1, with 10 bases fitting TRBD2. The V and J ends lost 0 bases and 7 bases, in that order; junction bases with no gene match: 4. CDR3 length equals 15 residues. Germline-derived CDR1 and CDR2 are SGDLS and YYNGEE. CDR3: CASSVGGLAENEQFF. The CDR3 DNA follows: TGTGCCAGCAGCGTAGGAGGACTAGCGGAGAATGAGCAGTTCTTC.

This clonotype has a handful of counts. CDR3 protein: CASFGSGGPFTDTQYF. CDR3 bases: TGTGCCAGCTTCGGAAGCGGGGGGCCCTTCACAGATACGCAGTATTTT. The chain combines TRBV7-9 with TRBJ2-3; 9 nucleotides match TRBD2. Germline values: CDR1 SEHNR, CDR2 FQNEAQ (reference sequence). J was trimmed by 2 bases and V by 8 bases; bases with no gene match: 11. There are 16 residues in the CDR3.

This clonotype was counted many times. V and J are TRBV12-3 or TRBV12-4 and TRBJ2-7, with D unclear. Trimming removed 3 bases from V and 1 base from J, with 10 bases in between. The CDR3 extends over 14 amino acids. The CDR3 spells CASSLGGGSYEQYF. Here the CDR3 DNA reads TGTGCCAGCAGTTTGGGTGGTGGTTCCTACGAGCAGTACTTC.

This clonotype has only a few counts. V is TRBV6-6 and J is TRBJ2-7; a possible D gene is TRBD1 (6 bases). V dropped 2 bases and J dropped 0 bases, with 14 bases sitting between them. This CDR3 contains 16 residues. Germline CDR1 and CDR2: MNHNY and SVGAGI (reference sequence). The DNA for the CDR3 is TGTGCCAGCAGTTACCTCTGGACAGTTGTCTCCTACGAGCAGTACTTC. It encodes CASSYLWTVVSYEQYF.

The chain has TRBV6-4 and TRBJ2-1; TRBD2 matches at 7 bases. Unmatched junction bases numbered 4, after V lost 4 bases and J lost 7 bases. This CDR3 contains 13 residues. Germline CDR1 reads MRHNA; CDR2 reads SNTAGT. The CDR3 is CASSVLADNEQFF. Written as DNA, the CDR3 is TGTGCCAGCAGTGTCCTAGCGGATAATGAGCAGTTCTTC.

This sequence joins TRBV11-1 and TRBJ2-5; D unresolved. Germline loops: CDR1 SGHAT, CDR2 FQDESV (reference sequence). Trimming cost V 2 bases and J 4 bases, with 8 bases left between them. The CDR3 totals 13 residues. The CDR3 protein is CASSLRHGETQYF. CDR3 DNA: TGTGCCAGCAGCTTAAGACACGGAGAGACCCAGTACTTC.